A single T cell receptor beta chain is shown here with its context. The antigen remains undetermined. This sample stems from a study of cytomegalovirus exposure and HLA in healthy donors. Whole-study findings and limits: Later analysis identified a missense DCLRE1C variant that was linked to TCR beta V- and J-gene trimming.

The PCR contained 60 Vbeta and 13 Jbeta primers. Libraries were prepared by immunoSEQ multiplex PCR; TCRdb keeps only in-frame clonotypes and omits some of them. The sample lists under 200,000 clones, approximately 80% occurring once. The length of the CDR3 is 15 residues. Germline lookup yields CDR1 SNHLY and CDR2 FYNNEI. Trimming removed 0 bases at V and 3 bases at J, with 12 bases between. Sequencing used PBMCs. This sequence was found in a man in his fifties in good health and CMV-seropositive. The V and J genes are TRBV2 and TRBJ2-7; D perhaps matches TRBD1 (6 bases). Written as DNA, the CDR3 is TGTGCCAGCAGTGAAGCGGCAGGGGACCTCTACGAGCAGTACTTC. Its protein product is CASSEAAGDLYEQYF.